This TCR beta chain was found in a study of blood T cell repertoires in COVID-19. Clinical histories supplied by participants themselves formed the basis of cohort assignment. Data came from immunoSEQ multiplex PCR; TCRdb stores just in-frame clones and leaves some out. The data hold some 200,000 clones, with roughly 80% observed a single time. This clone has only a few counts. The sample carries other DNA sequences with the same CDR3. Sequenced sample: PBMCs or T cells enriched from blood (not recorded which). This receptor was taken from a man aged 35 to 55 who had recovered from COVID-19.

CDR3 DNA: TGTGCCAGCAGTCCACAGGGTGGAGGCTACACCTTC. Amino acids: CASSPQGGGYTF. The chain has TRBV12-3 or TRBV12-4 and TRBJ1-2, with D possibly being TRBD1 (6 bases). Trimming took 5 bases from V and 8 from J, leaving 12 bases between them. The CDR3 totals 12 residues.